This T cell receptor (beta chain) stems from a study of breast tumors, draining lymph nodes, adjacent tissues. Findings and limits, study-wide: Data only fit, rather than demonstrated, lymph node origin of most tumor T cells. The data were judged consistent with most tumor T cells coming from lymph node and expanding in tumor. Tumor and nontumor repertoires were significantly more similar in luminal-like than in basal-like breast cancer. Tumor TCR diversity was below lymph nodes but above nontumor tissue.

Axillary draining lymph nodes of breast cancer patients supplied the node samples. Worth noting for this clonotype: Its antigen remains unidentified. One end of the junction is discordant with germline, which a read error may explain.

The CDR3 extends over 11 amino acids. Germline V gives CDR1 SEHNR, CDR2 FQNEAQ (reference sequence). Via MiXCR, TCRdb re-called the multiplex PCR reads, giving one row per CDR3 protein. The profile covers 150,000 to 250,000 distinct CDR3 sequences, with approximately 30% appearing a single time and roughly 4.3% taken by the ten largest. The specimen was axillary lymph node tissue. The chain carries TRBV7-9 and TRBJ2-2, with a weak D call TRBD2 (5 bases). The sequence was collected from a female donor with breast cancer. Some clones in this sample may be carry-over from other donors' samples. Here the CDR3 DNA reads TGTGCCAGCAGCTTAACGAGGGAGCAGTTTTTT. This gives the protein CASSLTREQFF.